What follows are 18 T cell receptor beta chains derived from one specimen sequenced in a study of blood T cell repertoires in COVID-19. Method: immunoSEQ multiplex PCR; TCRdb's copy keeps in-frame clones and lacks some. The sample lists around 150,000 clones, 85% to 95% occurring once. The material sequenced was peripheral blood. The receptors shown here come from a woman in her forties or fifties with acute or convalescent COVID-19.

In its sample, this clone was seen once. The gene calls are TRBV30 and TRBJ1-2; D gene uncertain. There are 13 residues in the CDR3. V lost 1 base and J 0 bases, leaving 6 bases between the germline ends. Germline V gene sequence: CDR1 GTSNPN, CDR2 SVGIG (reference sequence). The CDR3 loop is CAWSAGSNYGYTF. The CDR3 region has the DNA TGTGCCTGGAGTGCAGGTTCTAACTATGGCTACACCTTC.

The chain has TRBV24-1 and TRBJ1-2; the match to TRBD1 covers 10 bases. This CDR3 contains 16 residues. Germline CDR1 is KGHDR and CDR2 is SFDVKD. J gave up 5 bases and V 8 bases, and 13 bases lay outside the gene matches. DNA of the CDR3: TGTGCCACCATCGGACAGGGGGGGACGAGAATATATGGCTACACCTTC. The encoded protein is CATIGQGGTRIYGYTF.

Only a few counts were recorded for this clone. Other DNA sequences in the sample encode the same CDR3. The CDR3 protein is CASRGDSPYEQYF. The DNA of the CDR3 is TGTGCCAGCAGGGGGGACAGTCCCTACGAGCAGTACTTC. The chain employs TRBV28 and TRBJ2-7; TRBD1 agrees at 7 bases. Germline V lookup: CDR1 MDHEN, CDR2 SYDVKM. Germline trimming cut 6 bases from V and 2 bases from J; bases unmatched to any gene: 4. This CDR3 spans 13 amino acids. Using reference TRBV28 and TRBJ2-7 for the parts outside the CDR3, the full variable domain is DVKVTQSSRYLVKRTGEKVFLECVQDMDHENMFWYRQDPGLGLRLIYFSYDVKMKEKGDIPEGYSVSREKKERFSLILESASTNQTSMYLCASRGDSPYEQYFGPGTRLTVT.

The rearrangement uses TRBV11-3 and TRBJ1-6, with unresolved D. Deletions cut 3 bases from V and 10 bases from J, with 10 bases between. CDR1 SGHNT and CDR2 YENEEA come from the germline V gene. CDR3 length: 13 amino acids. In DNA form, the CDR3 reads TGTGCCAGCAGCTTTAGCGTAGACTCACCCCTCCACTTT. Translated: CASSFSVDSPLHF. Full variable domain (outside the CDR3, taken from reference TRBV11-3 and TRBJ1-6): EAGVVQSPRYKIIEKKQPVAFWCNPISGHNTLYWYLQNLGQGPELLIRYENEEAVDDSQLPKDRFSAERLKGVDSTLKIQPAELGDSAVYLCASSFSVDSPLHFGNGTRLTVT.

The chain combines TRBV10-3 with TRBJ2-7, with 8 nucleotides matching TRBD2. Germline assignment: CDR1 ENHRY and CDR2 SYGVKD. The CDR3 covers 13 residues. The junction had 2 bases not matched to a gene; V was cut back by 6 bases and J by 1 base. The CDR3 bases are TGTGCCATCAGAAGCGGGGGATCCTACGAGCAGTACTTC. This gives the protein CAIRSGGSYEQYF.

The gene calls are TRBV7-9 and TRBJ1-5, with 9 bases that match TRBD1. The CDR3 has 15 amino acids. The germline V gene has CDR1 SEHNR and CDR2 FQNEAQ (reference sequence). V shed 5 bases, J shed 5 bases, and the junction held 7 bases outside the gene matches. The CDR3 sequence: CASSGDRVADQPQHF. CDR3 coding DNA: TGTGCCAGCAGCGGGGACAGGGTCGCCGATCAGCCCCAGCATTTT.

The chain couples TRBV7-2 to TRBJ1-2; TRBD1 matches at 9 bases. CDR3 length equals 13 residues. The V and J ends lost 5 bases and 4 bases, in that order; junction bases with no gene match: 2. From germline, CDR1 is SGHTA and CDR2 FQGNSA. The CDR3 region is CASSPGQGYGYTF. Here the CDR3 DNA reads TGTGCCAGCAGCCCGGGACAGGGCTATGGCTACACCTTC.

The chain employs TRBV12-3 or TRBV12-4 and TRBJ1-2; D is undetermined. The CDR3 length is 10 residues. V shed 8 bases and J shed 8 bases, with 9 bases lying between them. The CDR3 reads CASFPRGYTF. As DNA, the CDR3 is TGTGCCAGCTTCCCGAGGGGCTACACCTTC.

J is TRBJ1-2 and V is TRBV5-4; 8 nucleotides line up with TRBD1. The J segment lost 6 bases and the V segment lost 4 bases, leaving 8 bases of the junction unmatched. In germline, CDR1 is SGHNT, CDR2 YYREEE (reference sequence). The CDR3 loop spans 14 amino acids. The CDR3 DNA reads TGTGCCAGCAGCCGATTCCAGGGGGCGGATGGCTACACCTTC. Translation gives CASSRFQGADGYTF.

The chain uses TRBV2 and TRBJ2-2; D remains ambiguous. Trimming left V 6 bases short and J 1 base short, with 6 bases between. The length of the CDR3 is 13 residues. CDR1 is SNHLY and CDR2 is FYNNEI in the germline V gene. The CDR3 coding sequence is TGTGCCAGCAGGATAGAGAACACCGGGGAGCTGTTTTTT. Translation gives CASRIENTGELFF.

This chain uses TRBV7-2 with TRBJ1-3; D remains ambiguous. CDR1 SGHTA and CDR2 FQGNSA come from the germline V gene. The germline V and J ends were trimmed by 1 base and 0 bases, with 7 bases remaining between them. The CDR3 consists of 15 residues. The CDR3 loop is CASSLGPYSGNTIYF. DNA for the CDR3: TGTGCCAGCAGCTTAGGGCCGTACTCTGGAAACACCATATATTTT.

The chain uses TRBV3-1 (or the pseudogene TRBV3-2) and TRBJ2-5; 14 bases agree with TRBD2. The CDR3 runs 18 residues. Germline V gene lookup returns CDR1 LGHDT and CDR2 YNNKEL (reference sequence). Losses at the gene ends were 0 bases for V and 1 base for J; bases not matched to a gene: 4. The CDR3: CASSQDMGLAGAQETQYF. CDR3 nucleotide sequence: TGTGCCAGCAGCCAAGACATGGGACTAGCGGGGGCCCAAGAGACCCAGTACTTC.

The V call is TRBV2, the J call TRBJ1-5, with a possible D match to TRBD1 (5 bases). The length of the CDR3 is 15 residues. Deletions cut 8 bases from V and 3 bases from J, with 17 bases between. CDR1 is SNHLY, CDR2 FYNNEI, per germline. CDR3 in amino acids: CASRLEGALNQPQHF. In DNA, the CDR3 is TGTGCCAGCCGCCTGGAAGGGGCCCTCAATCAGCCCCAGCATTTT.

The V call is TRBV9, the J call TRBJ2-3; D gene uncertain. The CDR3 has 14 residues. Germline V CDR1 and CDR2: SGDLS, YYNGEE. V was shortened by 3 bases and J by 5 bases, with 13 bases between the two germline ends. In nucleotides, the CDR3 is TGTGCCAGCAGCGATATCAACTCGGGAGATACGCAGTATTTT. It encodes CASSDINSGDTQYF. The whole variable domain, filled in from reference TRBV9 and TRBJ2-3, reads DSGVTQTPKHLITATGQRVTLRCSPRSGDLSVYWYQQSLDQGLQFLIQYYNGEERAKGNILERFSAQQFPDLHSELNLSSLELGDSALYFCASSDINSGDTQYFGPGTRLTVL.

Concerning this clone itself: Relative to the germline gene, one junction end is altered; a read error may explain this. The CDR3 bases are TGTGCCAGCAGCCTAGACACTAGCAGTGAGCAGTTCTTC. Residues: CASSLDTSSEQFF. The chain combines TRBV11-2 with TRBJ2-1; tentative D call: TRBD2 (6 bases). This CDR3 is built from 13 residues. Germline V CDR1 and CDR2: SGHAT, FQNNGV.

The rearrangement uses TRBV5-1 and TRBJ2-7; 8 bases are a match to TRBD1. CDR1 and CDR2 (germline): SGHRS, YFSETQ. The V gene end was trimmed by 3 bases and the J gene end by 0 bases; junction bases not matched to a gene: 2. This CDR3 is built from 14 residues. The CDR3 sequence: CASSSTGDSYEQYF. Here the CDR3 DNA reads TGCGCCAGCAGCTCGACAGGGGACTCCTACGAGCAGTACTTC.

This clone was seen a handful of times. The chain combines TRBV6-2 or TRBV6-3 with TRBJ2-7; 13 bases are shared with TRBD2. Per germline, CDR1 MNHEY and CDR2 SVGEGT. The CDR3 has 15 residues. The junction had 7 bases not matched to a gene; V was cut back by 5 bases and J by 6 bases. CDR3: CASSALAGGPSEQYF. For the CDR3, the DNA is TGTGCCAGCAGTGCACTAGCGGGAGGGCCCAGCGAGCAGTACTTC.

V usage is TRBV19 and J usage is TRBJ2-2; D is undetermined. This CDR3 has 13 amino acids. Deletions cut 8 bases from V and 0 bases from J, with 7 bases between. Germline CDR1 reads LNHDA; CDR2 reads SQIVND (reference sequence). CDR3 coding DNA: TGTGCCAGTTACTCTCCGAACACCGGGGAGCTGTTTTTT. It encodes CASYSPNTGELFF.